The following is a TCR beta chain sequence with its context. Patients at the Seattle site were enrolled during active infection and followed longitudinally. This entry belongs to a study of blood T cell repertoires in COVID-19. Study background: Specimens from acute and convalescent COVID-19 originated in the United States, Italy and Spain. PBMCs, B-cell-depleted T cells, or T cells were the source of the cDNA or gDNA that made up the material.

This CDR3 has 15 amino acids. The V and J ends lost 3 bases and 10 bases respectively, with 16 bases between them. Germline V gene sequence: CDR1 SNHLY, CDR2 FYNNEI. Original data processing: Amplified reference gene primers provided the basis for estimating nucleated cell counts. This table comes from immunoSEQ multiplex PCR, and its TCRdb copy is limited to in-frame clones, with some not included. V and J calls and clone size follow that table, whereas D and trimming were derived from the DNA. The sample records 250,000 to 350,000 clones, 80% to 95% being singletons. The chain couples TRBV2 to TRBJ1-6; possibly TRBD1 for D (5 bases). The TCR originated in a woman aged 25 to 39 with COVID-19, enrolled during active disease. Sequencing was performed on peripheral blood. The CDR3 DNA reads TGTGCCAGCAGTGAGGAGGGGTCAAGGGTCTCACCCCTCCACTTT. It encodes CASSEEGSRVSPLHF. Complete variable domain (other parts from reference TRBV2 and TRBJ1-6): EPEVTQTPSHQVTQMGQEVILRCVPISNHLYFYWYRQILGQKVEFLVSFYNNEISEKSEIFDDQFSVERPDGSNFTLKIRSTKLEDSAMYFCASSEEGSRVSPLHFGNGTRLTVT.